Below are 18 T cell receptor beta chains sequenced from a single sample in a study of CD8+ T cells in alopecia areata. As the sequencing template, cDNA was produced by extracting RNA and reverse transcribing it. Repertoires were generated with immunoSEQ multiplex PCR, while TCRdb's copy carries only in-frame clones and drops some. The data show about 250,000 clones, 65% to 70% seen once. The sample was CD4+ T cells sorted from blood, taken at week 0. The receptors stem from a human donor with alopecia areata.

J is TRBJ1-2 and V is TRBV29-1; D unclear. Germline V gene data show CDR1 as SQVTM and CDR2 as ANQGSEA. This CDR3 spans 12 amino acids. V lost 0 bases and J lost 8, with 10 bases in between. In DNA form, the CDR3 reads TGCAGCGTTGAAGATCCCCTGGGAGGCTACACCTTC. Encoded protein: CSVEDPLGGYTF.

The chain links TRBV29-1 to TRBJ1-3; D unclear. Germline CDR1 is SQVTM and CDR2 is ANQGSEA. This CDR3 region has 13 residues. Trimming left V 6 bases short and J 4 bases short, with 13 bases between. CDR3 amino acids: CSVAQENGNTIYF. The CDR3 nucleotides read TGCAGCGTGGCTCAGGAAAACGGAAACACCATATATTTT. Together with reference TRBV29-1 and TRBJ1-3, the CDR3 gives the full variable domain: SAVISQKPSRDICQRGTSLTIQCQVDSQVTMMFWYRQQPGQSLTLIATANQGSEATYESGFVIDKFPISRPNLTFSTLTVSNMSPEDSSIYLCSVAQENGNTIYFGEGSWLTVV.

Only a few counts were recorded for this clone. At the DNA level, this CDR3 is encoded by other sequences in the same sample as well. The chain employs TRBV6-5 and TRBJ2-7; D unresolved. Germline CDR1 and CDR2: MNHEY and SVGAGI. The CDR3 extends over 12 amino acids. V dropped 9 bases and J dropped 0 bases, with 9 bases sitting between them. The CDR3 here is CASGPSSYEQYF. The CDR3 DNA follows: TGTGCCAGTGGCCCCAGCTCCTACGAGCAGTACTTC.

The V and J genes are TRBV29-1 and TRBJ2-5; 7 nucleotides line up with TRBD1. The CDR3 totals 12 residues. CDR1 and CDR2 from the germline V gene are SQVTM and ANQGSEA. J was trimmed by 4 bases and V by 4 bases; bases with no gene match: 3. The CDR3 protein is CSVATGLETQYF. The CDR3 bases are TGCAGCGTTGCGACAGGGCTAGAGACCCAGTACTTC.

This clone appeared a few times. The V gene is TRBV7-3, the J gene TRBJ2-1; D assignment may be TRBD1 or TRBD2 (5 bases each). This CDR3 comprises 14 residues. Germline V lookup: CDR1 SGHTA, CDR2 FQGTGA. V was clipped by 0 bases and J by 5 bases, with 8 bases between them. The CDR3 reads CASSLTGTHNEQFF. The CDR3 DNA is TGTGCCAGCAGCTTAACCGGGACCCACAATGAGCAGTTCTTC. The variable domain in full, completed from reference TRBV7-3 and TRBJ2-1, reads GAGVSQTPSNKVTEKGKYVELRCDPISGHTALYWYRQSLGQGPEFLIYFQGTGAADDSGLPNDRFFAVRPEGSVSTLKIQRTERGDSAVYLCASSLTGTHNEQFFGPGTRLTVL.

J is TRBJ1-5 and V is TRBV15, with a weak D call TRBD1 (6 bases). V was cut by 0 bases and J by 1 base, with 13 bases left in between. The germline V gene encodes CDR1 LNHNV and CDR2 YYDKDF (reference sequence). The CDR3 runs 17 residues. The CDR3 protein is CATSRDKGTRSNQPQHF. The CDR3 DNA reads TGTGCCACCAGCAGAGATAAAGGGACAAGGAGCAATCAGCCCCAGCATTTT. Together with reference TRBV15 and TRBJ1-5, the CDR3 gives the full variable domain: DAMVIQNPRYQVTQFGKPVTLSCSQTLNHNVMYWYQQKSSQAPKLLFHYYDKDFNNEADTPDNFQSRRPNTSFCFLDIRSPGLGDTAMYLCATSRDKGTRSNQPQHFGDGTRLSIL.

The V gene is TRBV6-5, the J gene TRBJ1-2; D is uncertain. Between the trimmed V and J ends, which lost 8 bases and 3 bases, there was a span of 10 bases. Per the germline V gene, CDR1 is MNHEY and CDR2 is SVGAGI. This CDR3 is 12 amino acids long. CDR3 DNA: TGTGCCAGCGGCCAGTTGGACTATGGCTACACCTTC. Protein sequence: CASGQLDYGYTF.

The rearrangement links TRBV5-1 to TRBJ2-7, with D possibly TRBD2 on 6 matching bases. The CDR3 is made up of 13 amino acids. The ends were cut back, 0 bases at V and 5 bases at J, with 9 bases in the middle. Per the germline V gene, CDR1 is SGHRS and CDR2 is YFSETQ. The CDR3: CASSLGASDEQYF. The CDR3 region has the DNA TGCGCCAGCAGCTTGGGGGCTAGCGACGAGCAGTACTTC.

In its sample, this clone was seen a few times. The CDR3: CSVSWTGTETQYF. The CDR3 nucleotides are TGCAGCGTATCTTGGACAGGGACAGAGACCCAGTACTTC. The rearrangement joins TRBV29-1 to TRBJ2-5, with 8 nucleotides matching TRBD1. The ends lost 6 bases at V and 4 bases at J; junction bases unmatched: 7. The germline CDR1 and CDR2 sequences are SQVTM and ANQGSEA. CDR3 length equals 13 residues. The full variable domain, completed using reference TRBV29-1 and TRBJ2-5, is SAVISQKPSRDICQRGTSLTIQCQVDSQVTMMFWYRQQPGQSLTLIATANQGSEATYESGFVIDKFPISRPNLTFSTLTVSNMSPEDSSIYLCSVSWTGTETQYFGPGTRLLVL.

A remark on this clone: At one boundary the junction diverges from the germline segment, which might be a read error. The chain recombines TRBV29-1 with TRBJ1-2; 7 bases agree with TRBD1. The length of the CDR3 is 10 residues. The germline CDR1 and CDR2 sequences are SQVTM and ANQGSEA. The DNA of the CDR3 is TGCAGCCTTGACAGGGATGGCTACACCTTC. As protein: CSLDRDGYTF. The full variable domain, in which reference TRBV29-1 and TRBJ1-2 provide the parts outside the CDR3, is SAVISQKPSRDICQRGTSLTIQCQVDSQVTMMFWYRQQPGQSLTLIATANQGSEATYESGFVIDKFPISRPNLTFSTLTVSNMSPEDSSIYLCSLDRDGYTFGSGTRLTVV.

The J gene is TRBJ2-7, the V gene TRBV27; TRBD2 agrees at 8 bases. Germline V gene sequence: CDR1 MNHEY, CDR2 SMNVEV (reference sequence). V gave up 3 bases and J gave up 1 base; unmatched junction bases: 5. The CDR3 has 15 amino acids. The CDR3 loop reads CASSFGGAASYEQYF. Written as DNA, the CDR3 is TGTGCCAGCAGTTTCGGGGGGGCCGCTTCCTACGAGCAGTACTTC.

This clone was recorded a few times. The V and J genes are TRBV6-1 and TRBJ2-7; D might be TRBD2 (5 bases). V lost 1 base and J lost 6, with 13 bases in between. Germline-derived CDR1 and CDR2 are MNHNS and SASEGT. The CDR3 length is 14 residues. The CDR3 here is CASSEGEPSTEQYF. CDR3 sequence (DNA): TGTGCCAGCAGTGAAGGGGAGCCGAGTACCGAGCAGTACTTC.

The chain links TRBV5-4 to TRBJ2-5, with no clear D. Germline V gene lookup returns CDR1 SGHNT and CDR2 YYREEE (reference sequence). The CDR3 contains 13 residues. The V end was cut by 4 bases, the J end by 2 bases, with 9 bases between. CDR3 sequence (DNA): TGTGCCAGCAGCGGCCCAGGACAAGAGACCCAGTACTTC. This codes for CASSGPGQETQYF.

This sequence joins TRBV2 and TRBJ1-2; D call uncertain. The CDR3 covers 11 residues. Germline values: CDR1 SNHLY, CDR2 FYNNEI. Trimming stripped 6 bases from V and 6 bases from J, with 8 bases between. CDR3 sequence reads: CASRKLDGYTF. The CDR3, as DNA: TGTGCCAGCAGGAAGTTGGATGGCTACACCTTC.

Concerning this clone: The sample carries other DNA sequences with the same CDR3. The chain carries TRBV5-1 and TRBJ2-3, with D unclear. This CDR3 has 11 amino acids. CDR1 is SGHRS and CDR2 is YFSETQ in the germline V gene. V dropped 3 bases and J dropped 4 bases, with 3 bases sitting between them. The CDR3 DNA sequence: TGCGCCAGCAGCTCGGCAGATACGCAGTATTTT. Translation gives CASSSADTQYF.

V gene TRBV29-1 combines with J gene TRBJ2-1, with 10 nucleotides matching TRBD2. In germline, CDR1 is SQVTM, CDR2 ANQGSEA. V lost 7 bases to trimming and J lost 6 bases; unmatched junction nucleotides: 9. The CDR3 sequence is 14 residues long. The CDR3 is CSATLAGASNEQFF. The DNA of the CDR3 is TGCAGCGCTACCCTAGCGGGGGCGTCCAATGAGCAGTTCTTC.

Concerning this clone: The sample carries other DNA sequences with the same CDR3. V gene TRBV7-8 combines with J gene TRBJ2-3; D ambiguous. V was clipped by 1 base and J by 0 bases, with 2 bases between them. CDR3 size: 13 residues. The germline gives CDR1 SGHVS, CDR2 FQNEAQ. CDR3 amino acids: CASSLGSTDTQYF. CDR3 sequence (DNA): TGTGCCAGCAGCTTAGGCAGCACAGATACGCAGTATTTT.

This clone has just a few counts. V and J are TRBV15 and TRBJ1-3; TRBD1 matches 7 bases. The V and J ends lost 1 base and 4 bases, in that order; junction bases with no gene match: 1. The germline CDR1 and CDR2 sequences are LNHNV and YYDKDF (reference sequence). The CDR3 sequence is 14 residues long. The CDR3 sequence is CATSRGGGGNTIYF. In DNA, the CDR3 is TGTGCCACCAGCAGAGGAGGGGGCGGAAACACCATATATTTT.